This T cell receptor (beta chain) was recorded in a study of blood T cell repertoires in COVID-19. Clones were read by immunoSEQ multiplex PCR, and TCRdb kept only the in-frame ones, dropping some. The sample carries roughly 200,000 clones, 85% recorded once. Trimming cost V 5 bases and J 7 bases, with 12 bases left between them. This CDR3 is built from 13 residues. Germline loops: CDR1 PRHDT, CDR2 FYEKMQ (reference sequence). Participants were placed into cohorts based on the clinical history they reported. The sample was PBMCs or T cells enriched from blood (not recorded which). This chain joins TRBV13 and TRBJ2-1, with D hard to call. This sequence originates from a man aged 40-50 years who had recovered from COVID-19. The CDR3 protein is CASSARLTNEQFF. The CDR3 region has the DNA TGTGCCAGCAGCGCCCGACTTACTAATGAGCAGTTCTTC.